This entry describes one T cell receptor beta chain. Germline CDR1 and CDR2: SGHRS and YFSETQ. This CDR3 has 13 amino acids. J was trimmed by 7 bases and V by 4 bases; bases with no gene match: 8. Assay used: immunoSEQ multiplex PCR; TCRdb lists only in-frame clones, some missing. This repertoire shows some 460,000 clones, about nine tenths found once; its top ten account for under 0.85%. The entry originates in a study of blood T cell repertoires in COVID-19. Input material: PBMCs or T cells enriched from blood (not recorded which). The rearrangement uses TRBV5-1 and TRBJ2-7; 7 nucleotides agree with TRBD1. This TCR came from a woman younger than 30 who had recovered from COVID-19. The CDR3 coding sequence is TGCGCCAGCAGCCCAAGGACAGGCATGGAGCAGTACTTC. Its protein product is CASSPRTGMEQYF.